These 20 T cell receptor beta chains originate from one sample sequenced in a study of monozygotic twins with inflammatory bowel disease. TCRdb derives one entry per CDR3 protein from the 5' RACE reads, leaving out DNA. This table lists around 410,000 distinct CDR3 sequences. Material for sequencing was blood. The receptor source for this set is a human donor with ulcerative colitis or Crohn's disease, or a healthy co-twin of an affected twin (not recorded which).

The chain has TRBV23-1 and TRBJ1-4; absent DNA, TCRdb's TRBD1 call cannot be checked. TRBV23-1 is flagged as an ORF with uncertain function. This CDR3 comprises 15 residues. CDR3 region: CASPTPPHFDEKLFF.

The chain has TRBV12-3 or TRBV12-4 and TRBJ2-7; with no DNA, the TCRdb D assignment of TRBD2 cannot be verified. The length of the CDR3 is 14 residues. This chain's CDR3 is CASAPGLASSEQYF.

The rearrangement joins TRBV5-1 to TRBJ2-3; TCRdb indicates TRBD2, and absent DNA this call remains unverified. Germline V gives CDR1 SGHRS, CDR2 YFSETQ. The CDR3 is made up of 15 amino acids. The CDR3 region is CTSSLVPGLTDTQYF.

This chain joins TRBV5-1 and TRBJ1-2; TCRdb reports TRBD1, a call that lacks DNA to check it against. Germline V gene sequence: CDR1 SGHRS, CDR2 YFSETQ. The CDR3 runs to 15 residues. The CDR3 sequence is CASSPGQGDNYGYTF.

V is TRBV5-6 and J is TRBJ2-3; the TCRdb call, TRBD1, lacks DNA for checking. The CDR3 extends over 13 amino acids. The germline V gene encodes CDR1 SGHDT and CDR2 YYEEEE. CDR3 residues: CASNPEAWDTQYF.

The chain is built from TRBV5-5 and TRBJ2-4; TCRdb indicates TRBD1, and absent DNA this call remains unverified. CDR1 and CDR2 (germline): SGHKS, YYEKEE (reference sequence). CDR3 length equals 15 residues. The CDR3 spells CASSLEGGSKNIQYF.

The gene calls are TRBV3-1 and TRBJ2-1; the TCRdb D gene call, TRBD2, has no DNA to confirm it. The germline gives CDR1 LGHDT, CDR2 YNNKEL (reference sequence). This CDR3 is 18 amino acids long. The CDR3 is CASSQVELAGAPYNEQFF.

The chain uses TRBV6-5 and TRBJ1-1; checking the TCRdb D call of TRBD1 is not possible without DNA. Germline V gene lookup returns CDR1 MNHEY and CDR2 SVGAGI. This CDR3 is 17 amino acids long. The CDR3 sequence: CASSYSSKGTVNTEAFF.

V is TRBV12-3 or TRBV12-4 and J is TRBJ1-5; TCRdb designates TRBD1, a call that cannot be tested without DNA. CDR3 length: 15 residues. The CDR3 is CASSVLGQGNQPQHF.

The chain employs TRBV7-8 and TRBJ2-1; TCRdb's D call, TRBD2, is unchecked because there is no DNA. This CDR3 is built from 14 residues. Per the germline V gene, CDR1 is SGHVS and CDR2 is FQNEAQ. The CDR3: CASSPSDFYNEQFF. Based on the CDR3 plus reference TRBV7-8 and TRBJ2-1, the full variable domain is GAGVSQSPRYKVAKRGQDVALRCDPISGHVSLFWYQQALGQGPEFLTYFQNEAQLDKSGLPSDRFFAERPEGSVSTLKIQRTQQEDSAVYLCASSPSDFYNEQFFGPGTRLTVL.

The chain couples TRBV5-1 to TRBJ2-7; TCRdb designates TRBD2, a call that cannot be tested without DNA. This CDR3 region has 17 residues. The germline gives CDR1 SGHRS, CDR2 YFSETQ. Here the CDR3 reads CASSLDTWGPSSGEQYF.

The chain uses TRBV2 and TRBJ1-2; the D gene TCRdb calls, TRBD1, cannot be checked with no DNA. The CDR3 contains 13 residues. Per germline, CDR1 SNHLY and CDR2 FYNNEI. The CDR3 is CATKVGTGDGYTF.

This chain joins TRBV25-1 and TRBJ1-2. Germline loops: CDR1 MGHDK, CDR2 SYGVNS. The CDR3 is 13 amino acids. The CDR3 loop reads CASSGGPNYGYTF.

The rearrangement joins TRBV20-1 to TRBJ2-5. Germline V CDR1 and CDR2: DFQATT, SNEGSKA (reference sequence). CDR3 length: 11 amino acids. CDR3 protein: CSAPSRETQYF.

The chain employs TRBV27 and TRBJ2-3; TCRdb indicates TRBD1, and absent DNA this call remains unverified. Germline CDR1 MNHEY, CDR2 SMNVEV (reference sequence). CDR3 length: 15 residues. This CDR3 reads CASSPTGTGWDTQYF.

The rearrangement uses TRBV20-1 and TRBJ2-7; TCRdb's assignment of TRBD2 cannot be checked, as there is no DNA. CDR3 length equals 14 residues. The germline CDR1 and CDR2 sequences are DFQATT and SNEGSKA (reference sequence). The CDR3 here is CSAAKLAGADEQYF.

This rearrangement joins TRBV5-5 to TRBJ2-5; there is no DNA to check the TCRdb D call of TRBD1. The CDR3 has 13 residues. Per the germline V gene, CDR1 is SGHKS and CDR2 is YYEKEE (reference sequence). CDR3 sequence: CASSLPGQPTQYF. The full variable domain, completed using reference TRBV5-5 and TRBJ2-5, is DAGVTQSPTHLIKTRGQQVTLRCSPISGHKSVSWYQQVLGQGPQFIFQYYEKEERGRGNFPDRFSARQFPNYSSELNVNALLLGDSALYLCASSLPGQPTQYFGPGTRLLVL.

The V call is TRBV12-3 or TRBV12-4, the J call TRBJ2-3; with no DNA, the TCRdb D assignment of TRBD2 cannot be verified. The CDR3 covers 17 residues. CDR3 in amino acids: CASSLNLAGAEADTQYF.

The chain is built from TRBV7-7 and TRBJ2-5; TCRdb's D call of TRBD1 is untestable without DNA. Germline-derived CDR1 and CDR2 are SSHAT and FNYEAQ (reference sequence). This CDR3 has 12 amino acids. This CDR3 reads CAIVDQGETQYF.

This sequence joins TRBV29-1 and TRBJ2-1; TCRdb gives TRBD2 as the D gene, but with no DNA this cannot be confirmed. The germline V gene encodes CDR1 SQVTM and CDR2 ANQGSEA. CDR3 size: 14 residues. The CDR3: CSVGVLAGVNEQFF.